This record concerns one TCR beta chain sequence. These data are taken from a study of cytomegalovirus exposure and HLA in healthy donors. With V trimmed by 4 bases and J by 2 bases, 4 bases remained unmatched. From germline, CDR1 is SGHVS and CDR2 FQNEAQ. This CDR3 is 16 amino acids long. Amplification used 60 Vbeta primers and 13 Jbeta primers. Generated by immunoSEQ multiplex PCR, the TCRdb table keeps only in-frame clones and is missing some. Of roughly 56,000 clones listed, over 75% are singletons. This clonotype was obtained from a man aged 18 to 29 in good health and CMV-seronegative. Input material: PBMCs. The chain links TRBV7-8 to TRBJ2-1; 11 bases fit TRBD2. This chain's CDR3 is CASSSLAGETYNEQFF. CDR3 DNA: TGTGCCAGCAGCTCACTAGCGGGGGAGACCTACAATGAGCAGTTCTTC.